The 20 T cell receptor beta chains listed next were all sequenced from one sample in a study of cytomegalovirus exposure and HLA in healthy donors. PCR primers comprised 60 Vbeta and 13 Jbeta primers. The protocol was immunoSEQ multiplex PCR, while the TCRdb copy is restricted to in-frame clones and leaves out a portion. The sample holds roughly 120,000 clones, about three quarters seen once. Sample: PBMCs. Every receptor here comes from a woman in her sixties in good health and CMV-seropositive.

V gene TRBV4-1 combines with J gene TRBJ1-3, with a weak D call TRBD1 (6 bases). V was shortened by 0 bases and J by 3 bases, with 9 bases between the two germline ends. Per the germline V gene, CDR1 is MGHRA and CDR2 is YSYEKL. This CDR3 comprises 15 residues. Here the CDR3 reads CASSQDRGFGNTIYF. The CDR3 DNA is TGCGCCAGCAGCCAAGACAGGGGTTTTGGAAACACCATATATTTT.

This chain links TRBV5-4 with TRBJ2-7, with 12 nucleotides matching TRBD2. This CDR3 contains 15 residues. Per the germline V gene, CDR1 is SGHNT and CDR2 is YYREEE (reference sequence). Trimming took 4 bases from V and 1 from J; bases not matched to a gene: 3. The CDR3 loop is CASSNGLAGSYEQYF. Written as DNA, the CDR3 is TGTGCCAGCAGCAACGGACTAGCGGGGTCCTACGAGCAGTACTTC.

A note on this clone: Other DNA sequences from this sample encode an identical CDR3 as well. This chain connects TRBV9 to TRBJ1-3; a weak D match, TRBD1 (6 bases). This CDR3 is 14 amino acids long. The V gene lost 2 bases and the J gene lost 4 bases, with 10 bases spanning the gap. Germline assignment: CDR1 SGDLS and CDR2 YYNGEE. The CDR3 sequence: CASSVQGTGNTIYF. The CDR3 DNA reads TGTGCCAGCAGCGTGCAGGGGACGGGAAACACCATATATTTT.

This clone appeared a few times. The rearrangement joins TRBV11-2 to TRBJ2-7; 11 nucleotides align to TRBD1. V trimming: 5 bases; J trimming: 4 bases; junction bases outside the gene matches: 16. Germline V lookup: CDR1 SGHAT, CDR2 FQNNGV. The CDR3 covers 18 residues. CDR3 bases: TGTGCCAGCAGCCCCCTCAACCGCCGGACAGGGGGCGGGTACGAGCAGTACTTC. It translates to CASSPLNRRTGGGYEQYF.

This clone occurred once. The chain couples TRBV25-1 to TRBJ2-3, with a tentative D call TRBD1 (6 bases). The germline gives CDR1 MGHDK, CDR2 SYGVNS. CDR3 length: 13 residues. V lost 4 bases and J lost 4, with 9 bases in between. CDR3 amino acids: CASSGYRADTQYF. For the CDR3, the DNA is TGTGCCAGCAGTGGGTACAGGGCAGATACGCAGTATTTT.

The chain links TRBV30 to TRBJ2-5, with TRBD1 matching over 7 bases. CDR1 and CDR2 (germline): GTSNPN, SVGIG (reference sequence). Trimming cost V 0 bases and J 5 bases; bases outside gene matches: 9. This CDR3 region has 15 residues. CDR3 sequence reads: CAWSVVRGPSETQYF. In DNA, the CDR3 is TGTGCCTGGAGTGTAGTGAGGGGGCCGTCGGAGACCCAGTACTTC.

The chain couples TRBV5-6 to TRBJ1-2; the match to TRBD1 covers 7 bases. With V trimmed by 4 bases and J by 5 bases, 8 bases remained unmatched. Germline V lookup: CDR1 SGHDT, CDR2 YYEEEE. This CDR3 spans 14 amino acids. CDR3 in amino acids: CASSPDRSWYGYTF. CDR3 nucleotides: TGTGCCAGCAGCCCGGACAGGTCTTGGTATGGCTACACCTTC.

This clone has more than one count but fewer than ten. This chain uses TRBV9 with TRBJ2-3; 7 bases match TRBD1. Germline V gene data show CDR1 as SGDLS and CDR2 as YYNGEE. The CDR3 length is 18 residues. V lost 1 base, J lost 3 bases, and 14 bases stayed unmatched. CDR3 bases: TGTGCCAGCAGCGTAAACCCCAAGGACAGGAATCCTACAGATACGCAGTATTTT. This encodes CASSVNPKDRNPTDTQYF.

The chain is built from TRBV7-9 and TRBJ2-7; a possible D gene is TRBD1 (6 bases). The V gene's germline CDR1 is SEHNR and CDR2 FQNEAQ (reference sequence). The V and J ends lost 3 bases and 0 bases respectively, with 18 bases between them. CDR3 length: 17 amino acids. The CDR3 coding sequence is TGTGCCAGCAGCTTGATTGCCCAGGGGCGCCGCTCCTACGAGCAGTACTTC. Translated, it gives CASSLIAQGRRSYEQYF.

V is TRBV6-5 and J is TRBJ1-5; no clear D gene. V was cut by 4 bases and J by 1 base, with 5 bases left in between. Germline values: CDR1 MNHEY, CDR2 SVGAGI. The CDR3 covers 13 residues. The CDR3 DNA sequence: TGTGCCAGCAGTTGGAGCAGCAATCAGCCCCAGCATTTT. Residues: CASSWSSNQPQHF.

This chain connects TRBV18 to TRBJ1-1, with D maybe TRBD1 (5 bases). This CDR3 comprises 14 residues. The germline V gene has CDR1 KGHSH and CDR2 LQKENI. The V end was cut by 1 base, the J end by 1 base, with 7 bases between. In nucleotides, the CDR3 is TGTGCCAGCTCACCACAGGGGTCGAACACTGAAGCTTTCTTT. Its protein product is CASSPQGSNTEAFF.

The genes are TRBV6-5 and TRBJ2-7; D ambiguous. The V gene's germline CDR1 is MNHEY and CDR2 SVGAGI. The CDR3 has 15 residues. V was shortened by 2 bases and J by 0 bases, with 11 bases between the two germline ends. The CDR3 sequence is CASSYERLNSYEQYF. In DNA form, the CDR3 reads TGTGCCAGCAGTTACGAGAGGCTCAACTCCTACGAGCAGTACTTC.

This chain joins TRBV6-1 and TRBJ1-5; no definite D call. V lost 4 bases, J lost 0 bases, and 13 bases lay in between. The CDR3 loop spans 16 amino acids. Germline CDR1 is MNHNS and CDR2 is SASEGT. As DNA, the CDR3 is TGTGCCAGCAGTGTGATGGTTTTCTATAGCAATCAGCCCCAGCATTTT. Amino acids: CASSVMVFYSNQPQHF.

The rearrangement links TRBV10-3 to TRBJ2-7; a possible D gene is TRBD2 (6 bases). The CDR3 runs to 16 residues. Trimming removed 0 bases at V and 6 bases at J, with 18 bases between. Germline-derived CDR1 and CDR2 are ENHRY and SYGVKD. Here the CDR3 DNA reads TGTGCCATCAGTGAGTCGACCCGGGGGACTGTTTTCGAGCAGTACTTC. It translates to CAISESTRGTVFEQYF.

This clone was seen a handful of times. The chain couples TRBV6-1 to TRBJ1-1; tentative D call: TRBD1 (6 bases). The CDR3 runs to 15 residues. Between the trimmed V and J ends, which lost 6 bases and 10 bases, there was a span of 24 bases. Germline loops: CDR1 MNHNS, CDR2 SASEGT. CDR3 coding DNA: TGTGCCAGCAGCAGGGGTTCGAGGGATGAAGCGCTAGCTTTCTTT. This gives the protein CASSRGSRDEALAFF.

The chain employs TRBV7-2 and TRBJ2-2; a possible D gene is TRBD1 (5 bases). This CDR3 is 16 amino acids long. Germline V gene sequence: CDR1 SGHTA, CDR2 FQGNSA. Trimming removed 2 bases at V and 7 bases at J, with 17 bases between. DNA of the CDR3: TGTGCCAGCAGCTTACAGCCCTATGACAGCTACGGGGAGCTGTTTTTT. This gives the protein CASSLQPYDSYGELFF.

This clone was observed a few times. V and J are TRBV18 and TRBJ1-1, with D possibly matching TRBD1 (5 bases). The CDR3 runs 14 residues. The germline CDR1 and CDR2 sequences are KGHSH and LQKENI. V was clipped by 2 bases and J by 1 base, with 8 bases between them. CDR3: CASSPITGNTEAFF. As DNA, the CDR3 is TGTGCCAGCTCACCAATTACAGGGAACACTGAAGCTTTCTTT.

This clone was detected only a few times. V is TRBV4-1 and J is TRBJ2-5, with D maybe TRBD1 (6 bases). Between the trimmed V and J ends, which lost 4 bases and 2 bases, there was a span of 17 bases. Germline V gene sequence: CDR1 MGHRA, CDR2 YSYEKL. The CDR3 sequence is 16 residues long. As DNA, the CDR3 is TGCGCCAGCAGCCCGGCCGGATTAAGGGGGCAAGAGACCCAGTACTTC. Translated, it gives CASSPAGLRGQETQYF.

J is TRBJ1-2 and V is TRBV19, with 10 bases aligning to TRBD1. V shed 5 bases, J shed 3 bases, and the junction held 6 bases outside the gene matches. Germline values: CDR1 LNHDA, CDR2 SQIVND (reference sequence). The CDR3 is 15 residues long. The DNA of the CDR3 is TGTGCCAGTAGTCCAGGGACAGGGGTTGACTATGGCTACACCTTC. Encoded protein: CASSPGTGVDYGYTF.

This sequence joins TRBV29-1 and TRBJ2-3; weak D call: TRBD1 (6 bases). The CDR3 is made up of 13 amino acids. Germline lookup yields CDR1 SQVTM and CDR2 ANQGSEA. The V gene lost 6 bases and the J gene lost 2 bases, with 12 bases spanning the gap. In DNA form, the CDR3 reads TGCAGCGTACGGGACACTAACACAGATACGCAGTATTTT. Its protein is CSVRDTNTDTQYF.